The rows below give T cell receptor beta chains drawn from one sample of a study of T-cell reconstitution after alpha-beta-depleted transplantation in children. TCRdb re-analysed the PCR reads in MiXCR, keeping a single row per CDR3 protein. The top ten hold about 8% of the sample, which has about 300,000 distinct CDR3 sequences, around 9.1% seen once. Sequencing was performed on PBMCs, taken before TCRalphabeta/CD19-depleted stem cell transplant. These TCRs come from a boy in the first two years of life with acute myeloid leukemia, due to receive a stem cell transplant. Each CDR3 is given with its conserved first and last residue. The D gene is left open where the match is weak. For some rows the clone size is stated as once, few or many, or as a class when expanded; others skip it.

>13|few|TRBJ1-1|TRBV7-2|NA
CASSLNRARLAFF
TGTGCCAGCAGCTTAAACAGGGCTCGGCTAGCTTTCTTT
>15|many|TRBJ1-2|TRBV6-5|TRBD1
CASSYDPGQNYGYTF
TGTGCCAGCAGTTACGACCCGGGACAGAACTATGGCTACACCTTC
>14|many|TRBJ2-3|TRBV6-5|NA
CASSYAEWADTQYF
TGTGCCAGCAGTTACGCGGAATGGGCAGATACGCAGTATTTT
>16|many|TRBJ2-3|TRBV6-2/TRBV6-3|TRBD2
CASKAGRQTSTDTQYF
TGTGCCAGCAAAGCGGGACGCCAGACTAGCACAGATACGCAGTATTTT
>14|many|TRBJ1-4|TRBV28|NA
CASSSAVRGEKLFF
TGTGCCAGCAGTTCGGCGGTGCGAGGTGAAAAACTGTTTTTT
>17|many|TRBJ1-1|TRBV6-1|NA
CASSDNLGQLKYTEAFF
TGTGCCAGCAGTGATAACCTCGGACAGCTCAAGTACACTGAAGCTTTCTTT
>15|many|TRBJ2-7|TRBV9|NA
CASSVDGKVSYEQYF
TGTGCCAGCAGCGTAGATGGGAAAGTGTCCTACGAGCAGTACTTC
>18|many|TRBJ2-1|TRBV2|TRBD2
CASSEKFPGTSGPNEQFF
TGTGCCAGCAGTGAAAAATTCCCCGGGACTAGCGGCCCCAATGAGCAGTTCTTC
>14|many|TRBJ2-3|TRBV6-5|NA
CASSYPQRGDTQYF
TGTGCCAGCAGTTACCCGCAGAGGGGTGATACGCAGTATTTT
>15|NA|TRBJ2-5|TRBV12-3/TRBV12-4|NA
CASSLAGQPQETQYF
TGTGCCAGCAGTTTAGCTGGACAGCCCCAAGAGACCCAGTACTTC
>13|many|TRBJ2-5|TRBV12-3/TRBV12-4|TRBD2
CASSLLAGETQYF
TGTGCCAGCAGTTTATTAGCGGGAGAGACCCAGTACTTC
>16|NA|TRBJ2-1|TRBV4-2|TRBD2
CASSQPTSGAYNEQFF
TGTGCCAGCAGCCAACCGACTAGCGGAGCCTACAATGAGCAGTTCTTC
>16|many|TRBJ2-2|TRBV5-1|NA
CASSLYRQANTGELFF
TGCGCCAGCAGCTTATACCGACAGGCCAACACCGGGGAGCTGTTTTTT
>14|few|TRBJ2-7|TRBV4-2|TRBD2
CASGWGLAAYEQYF
TGTGCCAGCGGGTGGGGACTAGCCGCCTACGAGCAGTACTTC
>18|many|TRBJ2-6|TRBV27|NA
CASSPRTDRRSGANVLTF
TGTGCCAGCAGTCCACGTACGGACCGGCGCTCTGGGGCCAACGTCCTGACTTTC
>15|many|TRBJ1-1|TRBV11-2|NA
CASSFGPRGNTEAFF
TGTGCCAGCAGCTTTGGCCCCAGGGGGAACACTGAAGCTTTCTTT
>16|few|TRBJ2-7|TRBV4-2|TRBD1
CASSQAGKGAVSEQYF
TGTGCCAGCAGCCAAGCCGGGAAGGGGGCAGTAAGCGAGCAGTACTTC
>17|few|TRBJ2-3|TRBV5-1|NA
CASSSGSHPFSTDTQYF
TGCGCCAGCAGCTCTGGGAGCCATCCCTTTAGCACAGATACGCAGTATTTT